Here is one T cell receptor (beta chain) with its context. Its antigen is still unknown. The sample is drawn from a study of cytomegalovirus exposure and HLA in healthy donors. Overall study findings and caveats: Overall, approximately 180 TCR beta chains were annotated as cytomegalovirus-associated. Excluded were some V segments that proved indistinguishable, including TRBV6-2 and TRBV6-3. In a later analysis, parvovirus B19, influenza, CMV and Epstein-Barr virus appeared linked to several top co-occurrence clusters.

This PCR relied on a set of 60 Vbeta primers and 13 Jbeta primers. Assay: immunoSEQ multiplex PCR; the TCRdb copy retains only in-frame clones and omits some. The sample shows over 70,000 clones, over 70% of them seen only once. V shed 2 bases, J shed 2 bases, and the junction held 3 bases outside the gene matches. The CDR3 consists of 14 residues. The germline CDR1 and CDR2 sequences are SGHNT and YYREEE (reference sequence). The source material was PBMCs. The chain joins TRBV5-4 to TRBJ2-5, with 7 bases matching TRBD1. The receptor was isolated from a man between 45 and 60 years old in good health and CMV-seropositive. CDR3 region: CASSFPDRQETQYF. The CDR3 region has the DNA TGTGCCAGCAGCTTCCCGGACAGGCAAGAGACCCAGTACTTC.